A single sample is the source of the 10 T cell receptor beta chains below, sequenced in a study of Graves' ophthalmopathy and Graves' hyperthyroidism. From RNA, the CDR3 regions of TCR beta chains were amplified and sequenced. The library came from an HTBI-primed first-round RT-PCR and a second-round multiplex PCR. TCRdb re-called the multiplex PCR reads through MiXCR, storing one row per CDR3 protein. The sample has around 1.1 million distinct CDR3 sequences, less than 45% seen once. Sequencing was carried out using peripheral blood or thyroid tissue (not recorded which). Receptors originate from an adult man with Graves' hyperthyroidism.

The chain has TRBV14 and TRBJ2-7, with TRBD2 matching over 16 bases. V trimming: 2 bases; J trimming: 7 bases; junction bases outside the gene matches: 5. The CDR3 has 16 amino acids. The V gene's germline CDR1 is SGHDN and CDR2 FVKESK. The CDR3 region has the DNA TGTGCCAGCAGCCAATCGGGACTAGCGGGAGGGGAAGAGCAGTACTTC. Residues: CASSQSGLAGGEEQYF.

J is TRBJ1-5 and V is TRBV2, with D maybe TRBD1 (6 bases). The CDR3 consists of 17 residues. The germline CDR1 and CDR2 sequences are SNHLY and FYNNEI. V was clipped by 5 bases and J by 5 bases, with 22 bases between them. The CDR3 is CASSLGGGPPNYQPQHF. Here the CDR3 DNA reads TGTGCCAGCAGTTTAGGGGGGGGCCCGCCAAATTATCAGCCCCAGCATTTT.

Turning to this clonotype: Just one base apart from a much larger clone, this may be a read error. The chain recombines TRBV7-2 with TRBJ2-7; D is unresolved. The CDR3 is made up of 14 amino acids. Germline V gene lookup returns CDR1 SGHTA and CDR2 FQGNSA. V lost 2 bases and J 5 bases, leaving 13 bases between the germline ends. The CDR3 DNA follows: TGTGCCAGCAGCTTATTTAGAGAAGTCCACGAGCAGTACTTC. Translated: CASSLFREVHEQYF.

In DNA form, the CDR3 reads TGCGCCAGCAGCCAAGGGGACAGGGAGACCCAGTACTTC. Its protein is CASSQGDRETQYF. This rearrangement joins TRBV4-1 to TRBJ2-5, with 8 bases identical to TRBD1. CDR3 length: 13 residues. V shed 1 base, J shed 5 bases, and the junction held 0 bases outside the gene matches. Germline-derived CDR1 and CDR2 are MGHRA and YSYEKL.

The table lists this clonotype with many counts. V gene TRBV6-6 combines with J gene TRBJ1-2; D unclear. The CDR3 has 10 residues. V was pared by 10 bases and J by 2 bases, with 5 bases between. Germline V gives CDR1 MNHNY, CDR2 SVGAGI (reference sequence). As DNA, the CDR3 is TGTGCCACCGAGAACTATGGCTACACCTTC. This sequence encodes CATENYGYTF.

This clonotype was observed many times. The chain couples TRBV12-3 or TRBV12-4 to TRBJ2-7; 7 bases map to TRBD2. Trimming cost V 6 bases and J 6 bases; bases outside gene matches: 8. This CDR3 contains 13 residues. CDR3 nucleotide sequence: TGTGCCAGCAGCCTTAAGGGGAGGGGCGAGCAGTACTTC. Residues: CASSLKGRGEQYF.

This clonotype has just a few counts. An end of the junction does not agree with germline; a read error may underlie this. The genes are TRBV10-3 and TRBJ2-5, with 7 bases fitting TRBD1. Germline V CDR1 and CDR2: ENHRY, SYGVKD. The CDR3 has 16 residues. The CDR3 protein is CASSALDQGGGETQYF. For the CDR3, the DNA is TGTGCCAGCAGTGCCCTCGACCAAGGGGGCGGAGAGACCCAGTACTTC.

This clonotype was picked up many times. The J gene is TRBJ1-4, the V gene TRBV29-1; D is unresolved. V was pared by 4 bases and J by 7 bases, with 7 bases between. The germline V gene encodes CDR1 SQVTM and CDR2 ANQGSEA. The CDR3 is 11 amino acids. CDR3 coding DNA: TGCAGCGTTGCGCTGGGTGAAAAACTGTTTTTT. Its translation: CSVALGEKLFF.

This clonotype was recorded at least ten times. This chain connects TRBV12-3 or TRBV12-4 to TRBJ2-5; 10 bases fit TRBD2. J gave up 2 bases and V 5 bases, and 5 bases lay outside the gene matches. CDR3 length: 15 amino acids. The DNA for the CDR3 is TGTGCCAGCAGTCCCTTAGCGGGGGGACAAGAGACCCAGTACTTC. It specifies CASSPLAGGQETQYF.

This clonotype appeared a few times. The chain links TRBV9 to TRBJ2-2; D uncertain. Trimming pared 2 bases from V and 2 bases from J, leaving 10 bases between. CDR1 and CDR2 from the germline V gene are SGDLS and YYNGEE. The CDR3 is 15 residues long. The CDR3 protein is CASSVGLLNTGELFF. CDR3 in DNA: TGTGCCAGCAGCGTTGGGCTACTAAACACCGGGGAGCTGTTTTTT.